What follows are 12 T cell receptor beta chains derived from one specimen sequenced in a study of CD8+ T cells in alopecia areata. The sequencing template was cDNA reverse transcribed from extracted RNA. Data came from immunoSEQ multiplex PCR; TCRdb stores just in-frame clones and leaves some out. The sample holds 120,000 to 150,000 clones, roughly 58% seen once. The sequenced material came from CD8+ T cells sorted from blood. Receptor source: a human donor in good health.

CDR3 coding DNA: TGTGCCAGCAGGAATAGCGGGGCATCCTACGAGCAGTACTTC. It encodes CASRNSGASYEQYF. The chain carries TRBV28 and TRBJ2-7, with TRBD2 matching 8 bases. The V gene's germline CDR1 is MDHEN and CDR2 SYDVKM. V gave up 6 bases and J gave up 1 base; unmatched junction bases: 5. The CDR3 has 14 amino acids.

This chain connects TRBV7-9 to TRBJ2-1, with 11 bases fitting TRBD1. Germline CDR1 reads SEHNR; CDR2 reads FQNEAQ (reference sequence). The ends lost 8 bases at V and 9 bases at J; junction bases unmatched: 6. The CDR3 is made up of 13 amino acids. This chain's CDR3 is CASSGQGAFEQFF. The CDR3 bases are TGTGCCAGCTCTGGACAGGGGGCGTTTGAGCAGTTCTTC.

The chain employs TRBV7-2 and TRBJ2-1, with TRBD2 identical over 9 bases. Germline lookup yields CDR1 SGHTA and CDR2 FQGNSA. CDR3 size: 18 residues. After removal of 2 bases from V and 9 bases from J, the junction contained 17 bases not matched to a gene. The CDR3 sequence is CASSLILGQPKAGGEQFF. The CDR3 DNA sequence: TGTGCCAGCAGCTTAATTTTAGGACAGCCGAAAGCGGGGGGTGAGCAGTTCTTC. Variable domain in full (rest from reference TRBV7-2 and TRBJ2-1): GAGVSQSPSNKVTEKGKDVELRCDPISGHTALYWYRQSLGQGLEFLIYFQGNSAPDKSGLPSDRFSAERTGGSVSTLTIQRTQQEDSAVYLCASSLILGQPKAGGEQFFGPGTRLTVL.

The chain employs TRBV7-3 and TRBJ1-5; D perhaps matches TRBD1 (6 bases). The CDR3 consists of 14 residues. Germline values: CDR1 SGHTA, CDR2 FQGTGA. Trimming removed 6 bases at V and 5 bases at J, with 14 bases between. The CDR3 loop reads CASRPGVRDQPQHF. The CDR3 DNA follows: TGTGCCAGCAGACCAGGGGTTCGCGATCAGCCCCAGCATTTT.

The rearrangement joins TRBV6-5 to TRBJ2-7; D is perhaps TRBD1 (6 bases). The germline gives CDR1 MNHEY, CDR2 SVGAGI. The CDR3 consists of 14 residues. V was clipped by 6 bases and J by 0 bases, with 12 bases between them. The CDR3 region has the DNA TGTGCCAGCAGCCCCAGGACAGCCTCCTACGAGCAGTACTTC. Its translation is CASSPRTASYEQYF.

The sample holds one count of this clone. The chain is built from TRBV29-1 and TRBJ2-3; possible D gene TRBD2, 5 bases. Per germline, CDR1 SQVTM and CDR2 ANQGSEA. The CDR3 is 15 residues long. The germline V and J ends were trimmed by 5 bases and 4 bases, with 19 bases remaining between them. This chain's CDR3 is CSVPEQEVTADTQYF. The CDR3 nucleotides read TGCAGCGTTCCCGAGCAGGAGGTCACCGCAGATACGCAGTATTTT.

This clone was detected ten times or more. The chain has TRBV29-1 and TRBJ2-1; 8 bases are a match to TRBD2. V lost 1 base, J lost 9 bases, and 5 bases stayed unmatched. This CDR3 is built from 13 residues. Germline CDR1 reads SQVTM; CDR2 reads ANQGSEA. CDR3 in amino acids: CSVEGLASGEQFF. The CDR3 DNA is TGCAGCGTTGAAGGACTAGCGTCGGGTGAGCAGTTCTTC.

The chain uses TRBV28 and TRBJ1-1; possibly TRBD1 for D (5 bases). The CDR3 extends over 14 amino acids. Trimming took 3 bases from V and 4 from J, leaving 12 bases between them. The V gene's germline CDR1 is MDHEN and CDR2 SYDVKM. Here the CDR3 reads CASSLGRAGTEAFF. CDR3 nucleotides: TGTGCCAGCAGTTTGGGCAGGGCCGGCACTGAAGCTTTCTTT.

This clone appeared a few times. The chain is built from TRBV15 and TRBJ2-7; 8 nucleotides match TRBD1. The CDR3 spans 17 residues. Germline assignment: CDR1 LNHNV and CDR2 YYDKDF (reference sequence). V shed 0 bases and J 0 bases; nucleotides not matched to a gene: 7. CDR3 loop: CATSREGTGELSYEQYF. In nucleotides, the CDR3 is TGTGCCACCAGCAGAGAGGGGACAGGCGAACTCTCCTACGAGCAGTACTTC.

This clone was seen more than once but under ten times. The chain combines TRBV29-1 with TRBJ2-1; D gene uncertain. V was pared by 0 bases and J by 0 bases, with 15 bases between. Germline V gene data show CDR1 as SQVTM and CDR2 as ANQGSEA. The CDR3 sequence is 17 residues long. CDR3 nucleotides: TGCAGCGTTGAAGATCGTGGGCAGCAGCCCTCCTACAATGAGCAGTTCTTC. Translating it yields CSVEDRGQQPSYNEQFF.

The chain employs TRBV2 and TRBJ1-2; no firm D call. Germline CDR1 is SNHLY and CDR2 is FYNNEI. The CDR3 contains 14 residues. The germline V and J ends were trimmed by 4 bases and 0 bases, with 9 bases remaining between them. The CDR3 region has the DNA TGTGCCAGCAGTGTTACTGCAGCTAACTATGGCTACACCTTC. Translated, it gives CASSVTAANYGYTF.

This chain connects TRBV2 to TRBJ2-7; either TRBD1 or TRBD2 may fit D (5 bases each). CDR1 and CDR2 (germline): SNHLY, FYNNEI. V lost 11 bases and J 6 bases, leaving 20 bases between the germline ends. The CDR3 extends over 13 amino acids. The CDR3 bases are TGTGCCTCTCGGGGCTCACCTTACCGCGAGCAGTACTTC. This encodes CASRGSPYREQYF.